This passage covers 3 T cell receptor beta chains from one sample sequenced in a study of spatial heterogeneity in lung cancer. The study's findings and limits: Tumor mutation counts were tracked by expanded intratumoral alpha and beta TCR counts.

No antigen has been identified for these receptors. A single record per CDR3 protein comes from TCRdb applying MiXCR to the 5' RACE reads. The repertoire consists of approximately 16,000 distinct CDR3 sequences, with approximately 6.8% occurring once and the leading ten covering around 19%. Time point described: sample taken at primary tumor resection. Source: lung tumor tissue, taken at surgery. The receptors were sampled from a female donor with early-stage non-small cell lung cancer.

This clonotype showed up many times. With the library built for alpha chains, this beta chain is off target and its frequency is not meaningful. For the CDR3, the DNA is TGTGCCAGCAACCCCCAGGGGGGGGCCTACGAGCAGTACTTC. It is translated as CASNPQGGAYEQYF. V and J are TRBV27 and TRBJ2-7; D is tentatively TRBD1 or TRBD2 (7 bases each). Germline-derived CDR1 and CDR2 are MNHEY and SMNVEV (reference sequence). The ends were cut back, 7 bases at V and 2 bases at J, with 15 bases in the middle. The CDR3 contains 14 residues.

This clonotype came up many times. This beta chain slipped into a library made for alpha chains as a stray read, so its size is not meaningful. The gene calls are TRBV28 and TRBJ2-4; 8 nucleotides agree with TRBD1. This CDR3 has 15 amino acids. The germline V gene has CDR1 MDHEN and CDR2 SYDVKM. Unmatched junction bases numbered 6, after V lost 6 bases and J lost 2 bases. The CDR3, as DNA: TGTGCCAGCAGCTTAACAGGGGGGACCAAAAACATTCAGTACTTC. Protein product: CASSLTGGTKNIQYF.

In this sample, this clonotype turned up many times. This beta chain was picked up by a library intended for alpha chains and is off target, so its count carries little meaning. The chain uses TRBV7-9 and TRBJ2-3, with D perhaps matching TRBD1 or TRBD2 (5 bases each). V lost 4 bases, J lost 5 bases, and 19 bases lay in between. The CDR3 loop spans 16 amino acids. Germline V gives CDR1 SEHNR, CDR2 FQNEAQ (reference sequence). CDR3 protein: CASSSRDGETRDTQYF. CDR3 nucleotide sequence: TGTGCCAGCAGCTCCAGGGACGGGGAAACCCGAGATACGCAGTATTTT.